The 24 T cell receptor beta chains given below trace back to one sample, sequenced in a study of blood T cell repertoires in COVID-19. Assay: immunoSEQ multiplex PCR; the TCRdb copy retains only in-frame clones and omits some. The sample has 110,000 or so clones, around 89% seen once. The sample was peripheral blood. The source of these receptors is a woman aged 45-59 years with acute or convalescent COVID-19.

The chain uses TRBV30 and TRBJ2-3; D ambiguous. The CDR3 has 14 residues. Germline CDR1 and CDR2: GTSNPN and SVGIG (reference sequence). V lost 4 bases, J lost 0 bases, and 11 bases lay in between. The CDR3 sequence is CAWTRGMSTDTQYF. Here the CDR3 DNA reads TGTGCCTGGACCCGAGGCATGAGCACAGATACGCAGTATTTT.

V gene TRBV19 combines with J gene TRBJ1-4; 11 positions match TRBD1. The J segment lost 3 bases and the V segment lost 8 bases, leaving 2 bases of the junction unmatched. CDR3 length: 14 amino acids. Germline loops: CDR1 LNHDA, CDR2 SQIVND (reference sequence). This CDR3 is CASGQGAANEKLFF. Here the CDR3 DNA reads TGTGCCAGTGGACAGGGGGCGGCTAATGAAAAACTGTTTTTT.

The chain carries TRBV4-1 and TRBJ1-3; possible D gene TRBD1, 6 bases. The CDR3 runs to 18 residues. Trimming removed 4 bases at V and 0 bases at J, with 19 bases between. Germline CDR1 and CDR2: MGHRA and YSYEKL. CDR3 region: CASSPKGGGGLSGNTIYF. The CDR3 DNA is TGCGCCAGCAGCCCCAAAGGGGGTGGAGGCCTCTCTGGAAACACCATATATTTT.

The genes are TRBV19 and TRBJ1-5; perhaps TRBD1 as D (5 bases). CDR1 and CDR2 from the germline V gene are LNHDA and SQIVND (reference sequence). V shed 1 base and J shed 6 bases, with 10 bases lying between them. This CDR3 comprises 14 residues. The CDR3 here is CASSIGGAGQPQHF. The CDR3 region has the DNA TGTGCCAGTAGTATAGGTGGGGCTGGTCAGCCCCAGCATTTT.

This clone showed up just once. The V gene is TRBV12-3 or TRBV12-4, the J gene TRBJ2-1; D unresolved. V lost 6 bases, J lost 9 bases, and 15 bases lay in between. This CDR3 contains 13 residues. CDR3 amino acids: CASSSRTESEQFF. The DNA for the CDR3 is TGTGCCAGCAGCTCCCGTACTGAGTCTGAGCAGTTCTTC.

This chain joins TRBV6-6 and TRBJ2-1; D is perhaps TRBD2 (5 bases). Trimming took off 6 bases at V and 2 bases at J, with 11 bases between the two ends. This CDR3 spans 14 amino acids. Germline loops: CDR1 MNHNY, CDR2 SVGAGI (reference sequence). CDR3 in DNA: TGTGCCAGCAGCACTAGTATTACCTACAATGAGCAGTTCTTC. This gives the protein CASSTSITYNEQFF.

DNA for the CDR3: TGTGCCATCAGTGAGGAACTAGCGGGGGGCCGGGGAAGTGAGCAGTACTTC. Protein: CAISEELAGGRGSEQYF. The chain employs TRBV10-3 and TRBJ2-7, with TRBD2 identical over 12 bases. The CDR3 sequence is 17 residues long. Germline V lookup: CDR1 ENHRY, CDR2 SYGVKD. After removal of 2 bases from V and 7 bases from J, the junction contained 12 bases not matched to a gene.

The CDR3 DNA reads TGCGCCAGCAGTTCCTGGACTAGCCGGACTCTCCCAGATACGCAGTATTTT. It codes for CASSSWTSRTLPDTQYF. The chain recombines TRBV5-1 with TRBJ2-3; TRBD2 agrees at 8 bases. V lost 5 bases, J lost 4 bases, and 15 bases stayed unmatched. Per germline, CDR1 SGHRS and CDR2 YFSETQ. The CDR3 has 17 amino acids.

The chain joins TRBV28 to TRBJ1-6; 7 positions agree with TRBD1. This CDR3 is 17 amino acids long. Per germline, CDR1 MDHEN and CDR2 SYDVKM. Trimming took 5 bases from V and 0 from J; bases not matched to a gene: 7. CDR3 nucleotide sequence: TGTGCCAGCAGTGGACAGGTCCCTAGCTCCTATAATTCACCCCTCCACTTT. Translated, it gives CASSGQVPSSYNSPLHF.

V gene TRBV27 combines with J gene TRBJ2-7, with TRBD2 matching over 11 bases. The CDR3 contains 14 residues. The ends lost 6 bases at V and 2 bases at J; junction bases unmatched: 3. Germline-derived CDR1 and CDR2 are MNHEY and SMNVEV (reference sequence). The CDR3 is CASSLAGGPYEQYF. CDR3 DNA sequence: TGTGCCAGCAGCCTAGCGGGAGGCCCCTACGAGCAGTACTTC.

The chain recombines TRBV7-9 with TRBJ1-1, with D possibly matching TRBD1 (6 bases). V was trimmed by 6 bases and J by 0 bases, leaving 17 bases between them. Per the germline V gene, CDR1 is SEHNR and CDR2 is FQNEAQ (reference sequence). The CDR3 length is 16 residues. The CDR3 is CASSTTYRALNTEAFF. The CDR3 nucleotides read TGTGCCAGCAGTACGACTTACAGGGCCCTGAACACTGAAGCTTTCTTT.

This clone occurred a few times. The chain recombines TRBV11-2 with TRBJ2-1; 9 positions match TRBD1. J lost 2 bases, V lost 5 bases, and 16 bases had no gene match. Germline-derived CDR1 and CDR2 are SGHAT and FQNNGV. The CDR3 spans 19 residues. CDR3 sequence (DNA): TGTGCCAGCAGCCCCATTCTACCGACAGGGGGTAAGGCCTACAATGAGCAGTTCTTC. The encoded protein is CASSPILPTGGKAYNEQFF. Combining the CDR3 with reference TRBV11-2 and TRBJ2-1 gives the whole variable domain EAGVAQSPRYKIIEKRQSVAFWCNPISGHATLYWYQQILGQGPKLLIQFQNNGVVDDSQLPKDRFSAERLKGVDSTLKIQPAKLEDSAVYLCASSPILPTGGKAYNEQFFGPGTRLTVL.

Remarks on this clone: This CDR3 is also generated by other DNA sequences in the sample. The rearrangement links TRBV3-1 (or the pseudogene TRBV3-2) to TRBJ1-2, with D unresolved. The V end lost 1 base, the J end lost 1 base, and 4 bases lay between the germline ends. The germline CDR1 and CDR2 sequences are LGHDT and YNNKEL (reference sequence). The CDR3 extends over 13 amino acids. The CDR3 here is CASSQVSNYGYTF. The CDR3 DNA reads TGTGCCAGCAGCCAAGTGAGTAACTATGGCTACACCTTC.

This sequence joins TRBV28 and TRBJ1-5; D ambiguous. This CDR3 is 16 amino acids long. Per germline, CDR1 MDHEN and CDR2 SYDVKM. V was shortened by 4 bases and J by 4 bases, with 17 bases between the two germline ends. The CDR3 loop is CASSSLGVGVNQPQHF. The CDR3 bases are TGTGCCAGCAGTTCTCTAGGTGTGGGAGTTAATCAGCCCCAGCATTTT.

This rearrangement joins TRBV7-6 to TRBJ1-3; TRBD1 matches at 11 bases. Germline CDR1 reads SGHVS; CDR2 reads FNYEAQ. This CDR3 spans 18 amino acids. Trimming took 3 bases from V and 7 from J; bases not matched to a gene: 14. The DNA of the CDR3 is TGTGCCAGCAGCTTCGGGACAGGGGGATTCAACAGGGGGAACACCATATATTTT. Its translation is CASSFGTGGFNRGNTIYF.

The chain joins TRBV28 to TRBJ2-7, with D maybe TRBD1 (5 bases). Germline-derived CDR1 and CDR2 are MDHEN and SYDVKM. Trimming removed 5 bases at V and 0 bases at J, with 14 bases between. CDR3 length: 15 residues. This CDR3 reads CASSTQGARSYEQYF. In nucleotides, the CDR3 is TGTGCCAGCAGTACCCAGGGCGCCCGCTCCTACGAGCAGTACTTC.

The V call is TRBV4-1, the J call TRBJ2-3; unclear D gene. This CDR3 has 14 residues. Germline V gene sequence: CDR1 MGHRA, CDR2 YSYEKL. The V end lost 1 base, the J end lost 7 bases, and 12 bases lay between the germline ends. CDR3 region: CASSQGLFGNTQYF. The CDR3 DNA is TGCGCCAGCAGCCAAGGGTTATTCGGTAATACGCAGTATTTT.

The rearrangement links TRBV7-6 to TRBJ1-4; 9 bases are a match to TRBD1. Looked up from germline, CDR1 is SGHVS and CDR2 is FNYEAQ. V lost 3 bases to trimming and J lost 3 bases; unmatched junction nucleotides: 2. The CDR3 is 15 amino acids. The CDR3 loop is CASSLRQGANEKLFF. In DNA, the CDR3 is TGTGCCAGCAGCTTGCGACAGGGGGCTAATGAAAAACTGTTTTTT. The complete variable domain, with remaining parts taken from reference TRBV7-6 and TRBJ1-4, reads GAGVSQSPRYKVTKRGQDVALRCDPISGHVSLYWYRQALGQGPEFLTYFNYEAQQDKSGLPNDRFSAERPEGSISTLTIQRTEQRDSAMYRCASSLRQGANEKLFFGSGTQLSVL.

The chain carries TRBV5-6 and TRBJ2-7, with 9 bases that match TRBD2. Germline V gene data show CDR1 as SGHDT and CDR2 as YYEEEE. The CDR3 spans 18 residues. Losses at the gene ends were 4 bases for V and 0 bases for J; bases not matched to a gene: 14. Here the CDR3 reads CASSHWEASGASSYEQYF. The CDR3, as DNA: TGTGCCAGCAGCCATTGGGAGGCTAGCGGGGCGAGCTCCTACGAGCAGTACTTC.

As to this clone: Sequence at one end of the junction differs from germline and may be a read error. The CDR3 coding sequence is TGTGCCAGCAATGAAGGACTAGCAGATACGCAGTATTTT. It translates to CASNEGLADTQYF. V and J are TRBV2 and TRBJ2-3, with 7 bases matching TRBD2. Germline loops: CDR1 SNHLY, CDR2 FYNNEI. This CDR3 has 13 amino acids.

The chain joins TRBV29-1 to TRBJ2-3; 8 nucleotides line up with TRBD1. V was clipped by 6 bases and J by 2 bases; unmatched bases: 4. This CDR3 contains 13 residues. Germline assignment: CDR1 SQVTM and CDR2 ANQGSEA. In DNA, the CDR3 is TGCAGCGTACGACAGGGGAACACAGATACGCAGTATTTT. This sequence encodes CSVRQGNTDTQYF.

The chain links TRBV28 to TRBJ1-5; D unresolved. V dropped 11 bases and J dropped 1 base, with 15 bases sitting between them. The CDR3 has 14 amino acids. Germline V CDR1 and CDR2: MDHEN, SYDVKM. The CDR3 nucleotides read TGTGCCGCCTCGGGAGGGCGAAGCAATCAGCCCCAGCATTTT. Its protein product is CAASGGRSNQPQHF.

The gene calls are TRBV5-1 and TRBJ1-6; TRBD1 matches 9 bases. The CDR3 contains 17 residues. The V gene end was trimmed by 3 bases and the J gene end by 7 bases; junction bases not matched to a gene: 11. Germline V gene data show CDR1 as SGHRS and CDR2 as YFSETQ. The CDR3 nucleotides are TGCGCCAGCAGCTCGACCCAAACGGGACAGGGCAATTCACCCCTCCACTTT. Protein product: CASSSTQTGQGNSPLHF. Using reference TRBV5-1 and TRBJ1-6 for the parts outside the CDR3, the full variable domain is KAGVTQTPRYLIKTRGQQVTLSCSPISGHRSVSWYQQTPGQGLQFLFEYFSETQRNKGNFPGRFSGRQFSNSRSEMNVSTLELGDSALYLCASSSTQTGQGNSPLHFGNGTRLTVT.

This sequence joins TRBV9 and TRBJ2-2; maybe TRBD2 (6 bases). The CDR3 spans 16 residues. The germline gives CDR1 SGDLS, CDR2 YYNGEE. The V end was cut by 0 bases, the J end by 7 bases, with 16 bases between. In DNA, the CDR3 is TGTGCCAGCAGCGTAGACCCGGGAGCGAGGGGCGGGGAGCTGTTTTTT. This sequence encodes CASSVDPGARGGELFF.